This TCR beta chain was sequenced for a study of blood T cell repertoires in COVID-19. Across the study: Spain, Italy and the United States supplied samples that represented acute and convalescent COVID-19. Sources were T cells, B-cell-depleted T cells, or PBMCs; the material itself was cDNA or gDNA.

The CDR3 is made up of 19 amino acids. V lost 4 bases to trimming and J lost 4 bases; unmatched junction nucleotides: 24. The germline V gene encodes CDR1 GTSNPN and CDR2 SVGIG (reference sequence). Original handling: Estimated nucleated cell counts came from reference gene primer amplification. The repertoire was sequenced with immunoSEQ multiplex PCR; TCRdb's copy has only in-frame clones and lacks some. The V and J calls and clone size are taken from that table; D and trimming were inferred from the DNA. The profile shows 100,000 to 110,000 clones, approximately 89% of them singletons. This clonotype was sampled from a man between 45 and 60 years old with active COVID-19. The rearrangement uses TRBV30 and TRBJ1-2, with 7 bases lining up with TRBD1. Sequencing was performed on peripheral blood. The DNA for the CDR3 is TGTGCCTGGACCTCCTATGTTCGGGACAGCTTTACGACCGTCTATGGCTACACCTTC. This codes for CAWTSYVRDSFTTVYGYTF.